Listed below are T cell receptor beta chains from one sample, sequenced in a study of T cells in Graves' hyperthyroidism and ophthalmopathy. TCRdb analysed the multiplex PCR reads with MiXCR anew, one entry per CDR3 protein. Of hundreds of thousands of distinct CDR3 sequences detected, 12% to 15% appear once; the ten largest clones hold 15% to 20%. The sample consisted of blood. The receptors were gathered from a woman aged 55-70 years with Graves' ophthalmopathy. Both conserved end residues are part of each CDR3.

CDR3 length,V gene,CDR3 protein
15,TRBV11-2,CASSPGTATLDTQYF
14,TRBV29-1,CSVHGLLPYNEQFF
12,TRBV20-1,CSAGQVQETQYF
13,TRBV2,CASSYGSTDTQYF
15,TRBV2,CASSEISLGSNEAFF
14,TRBV7-2,CASSRLRGYNEQFF
14,TRBV4-1,CASSHLRGLMGQFF
16,TRBV18,CASSEALAPGANVLTF
13,TRBV6-1,CATRHGANYGYTF
15,TRBV28,CASSPTSGSGETQYF
16,TRBV4-2,CASSQEGQGLANVLTF
16,TRBV5-1,CASSPVDSGFAGELFF
12,TRBV18,CASSPRGETQYF
16,TRBV24-1,CATSAPTSGKGDTQYF